The clone carrying this TCR beta chain was seen more than once but under ten times. The protocol was immunoSEQ multiplex PCR, while the TCRdb copy is restricted to in-frame clones and leaves out a portion. The data contain 200,000 or so clones, around 75% of them seen just once; the ten biggest clones take up around 5.4%. V dropped 5 bases and J dropped 5 bases, with 12 bases sitting between them. The CDR3 extends over 13 amino acids. Germline V gene lookup returns CDR1 SGHTA and CDR2 FQGNSA. These data belong to a study of blood T cell repertoires in COVID-19. Background on the study: The United States, Italy and Spain were the sources of the acute and convalescent COVID-19 samples.

The material sequenced was peripheral blood. The source is a human donor in a cohort sampled during active COVID-19. The rearrangement links TRBV7-2 to TRBJ1-2; D unclear. Here the CDR3 reads CASSLEPTYGYTF. The CDR3 region has the DNA TGTGCCAGCAGCCTCGAACCGACTTATGGCTACACCTTC.